The TCR beta chain under discussion was sequenced for a study of blood T cells in healthy people across ages. Germline V lookup: CDR1 MNHEY, CDR2 SVGAGI. The CDR3 contains 14 residues. V shed 6 bases, J shed 5 bases, and the junction held 9 bases outside the gene matches. A second PCR of roughly 7 to 11 cycles used a sample-barcoded 5' primer and a J-beta primer mix. One entry per CDR3 protein results from TCRdb running MiXCR on the 5' RACE reads. The sample carries about 1,500,000 distinct CDR3 sequences, under 30% recorded once. The source material was blood. The receptor comes from a woman in her 30s in good health. This sequence joins TRBV6-5 and TRBJ1-1; 7 positions match TRBD1. The CDR3 sequence: CASRHPGGNTEAFF. CDR3 DNA sequence: TGTGCCAGCAGGCATCCAGGGGGGAATACTGAAGCTTTCTTT.